This T cell receptor (beta chain) was observed in a study of T-cell reconstitution after alpha-beta-depleted transplantation in children. Findings and caveats of the study: Elevated TCRbeta diversity at day 60 was traced, in some patients, to surviving recipient T cells and thymic progenitors. Reportedly, only several hundred clones from non-depleted graft cells drove alpha-beta T-cell counts at about two months. Among T cells one year after transplant, newly produced cells accounted for most counts and diversity.

The library targeted TCRbeta and was prepared with unique molecular identifiers. TCRdb re-derived calls from the PCR reads in MiXCR, one entry per CDR3 protein. The table shows 90,000 to 120,000 distinct CDR3 sequences, with 6.4% occurring only once. As regards this clonotype: Antigen: not known.

The germline CDR1 and CDR2 sequences are MDHEN and SYDVKM. The CDR3 is 14 amino acids. V gave up 3 bases and J gave up 5 bases, with 11 bases separating them. The starting material was PBMCs, mostly from graft donor cells, obtained 360 days after TCRalphabeta/CD19-depleted stem cell transplant. The source of this sequence is a male patient between 2 and 15 years old who had a stem cell transplant for acute lymphoblastic leukemia, so the T cells may come from the graft donor. The chain links TRBV28 to TRBJ2-1, with D possibly matching TRBD2 (5 bases). The CDR3 region is CASSFPSGHNEQFF. For the CDR3, the DNA is TGTGCCAGCAGTTTTCCGAGCGGCCACAATGAGCAGTTCTTC. The full variable domain, with the rest looked up from reference TRBV28 and TRBJ2-1, is DVKVTQSSRYLVKRTGEKVFLECVQDMDHENMFWYRQDPGLGLRLIYFSYDVKMKEKGDIPEGYSVSREKKERFSLILESASTNQTSMYLCASSFPSGHNEQFFGPGTRLTVL.